This T cell receptor beta chain comes out of a study of Graves' ophthalmopathy and Graves' hyperthyroidism. Background on the study: Researchers obtained peripheral blood at initial diagnosis, before any treatment had begun. Study-wide findings and caveats: The model's ophthalmopathy progression predictions had around 64% sensitivity and approximately 72% specificity.

The length of the CDR3 is 16 residues. V lost 6 bases and J lost 5, with 22 bases in between. Germline V gives CDR1 ENHRY, CDR2 SYGVKD. TCR beta CDR3 amplification used RNA transcripts. RT-PCR was first run with HTBI primers, then multiplex PCR in a second round. One entry per CDR3 protein results from TCRdb running MiXCR on the multiplex PCR reads. The table lists about 660,000 distinct CDR3 sequences, 35% to 45% of them singletons. Diagnoses were established from clinical symptoms, serum thyroxine, TRAb, thyroid ultrasound and orbital computed tomography. Notes on this clonotype: Its antigen remains unidentified.

The sample comprised peripheral blood. The rearrangement links TRBV10-3 to TRBJ1-2; D unresolved. The origin of this receptor is an adult man with Graves' ophthalmopathy. CDR3 protein: CAISQDRTRLGYGYTF. The CDR3 region has the DNA TGTGCCATCAGCCAAGATAGGACCCGATTGGGGTATGGCTACACCTTC.